This TCR beta chain was obtained from a study of radiotherapy plus CTLA-4 blockade in lung cancer. About the research overall: Objective response was observed in around a sixth of patients, and disease control in less than 35%. Findings and limits, study-wide: Among blood TCR repertoires after radiotherapy plus ipilimumab, tumor-derived clones expanded. The authors reported that early blood T cell clone dynamics, with interferon-beta, best predicted response.

CDR1 is MDHEN, CDR2 SYDVKM, per germline. With V trimmed by 6 bases and J by 8 bases, 14 bases remained unmatched. The CDR3 spans 15 residues. With respect to this clone: Its antigen remains unidentified.

Profiled with immunoSEQ multiplex PCR; TCRdb holds only in-frame clones, not every one. This table holds tens of thousands of clones, over 70% found once. Ipilimumab-mediated CTLA-4 blockade plus focal radiation was given to patients having chemo-refractory metastatic non-small-cell lung cancer. The input for sequencing was peripheral blood, taken from a patient treated with radiotherapy plus ipilimumab. This clonotype was sampled from a human donor with non-small cell lung cancer who had a partial response to radiotherapy plus ipilimumab. Some clones in this sample may be carry-over from other donors' samples. The J gene is TRBJ1-2, the V gene TRBV28, with 8 bases that match TRBD1. The CDR3 region is CASRTTPQGVSGYTF. The CDR3 DNA sequence: TGTGCCAGCAGGACGACCCCACAGGGGGTTTCGGGCTACACCTTC.